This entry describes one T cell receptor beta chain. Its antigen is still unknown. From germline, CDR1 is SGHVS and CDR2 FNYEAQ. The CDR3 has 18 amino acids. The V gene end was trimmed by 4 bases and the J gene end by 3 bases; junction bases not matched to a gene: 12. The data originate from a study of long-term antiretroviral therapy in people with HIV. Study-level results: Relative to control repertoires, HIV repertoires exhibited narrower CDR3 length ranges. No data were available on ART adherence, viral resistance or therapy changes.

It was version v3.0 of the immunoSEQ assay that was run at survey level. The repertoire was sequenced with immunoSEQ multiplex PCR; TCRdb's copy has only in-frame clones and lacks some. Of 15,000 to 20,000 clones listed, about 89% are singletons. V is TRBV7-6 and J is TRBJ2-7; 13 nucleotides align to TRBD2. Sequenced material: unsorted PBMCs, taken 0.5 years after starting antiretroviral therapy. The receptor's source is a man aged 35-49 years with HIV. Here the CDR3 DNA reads TGTGCCAGCAGCTCGGAGCCTAGGACTAGCGGGAGTATCTACGAGCAGTACTTC. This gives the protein CASSSEPRTSGSIYEQYF.